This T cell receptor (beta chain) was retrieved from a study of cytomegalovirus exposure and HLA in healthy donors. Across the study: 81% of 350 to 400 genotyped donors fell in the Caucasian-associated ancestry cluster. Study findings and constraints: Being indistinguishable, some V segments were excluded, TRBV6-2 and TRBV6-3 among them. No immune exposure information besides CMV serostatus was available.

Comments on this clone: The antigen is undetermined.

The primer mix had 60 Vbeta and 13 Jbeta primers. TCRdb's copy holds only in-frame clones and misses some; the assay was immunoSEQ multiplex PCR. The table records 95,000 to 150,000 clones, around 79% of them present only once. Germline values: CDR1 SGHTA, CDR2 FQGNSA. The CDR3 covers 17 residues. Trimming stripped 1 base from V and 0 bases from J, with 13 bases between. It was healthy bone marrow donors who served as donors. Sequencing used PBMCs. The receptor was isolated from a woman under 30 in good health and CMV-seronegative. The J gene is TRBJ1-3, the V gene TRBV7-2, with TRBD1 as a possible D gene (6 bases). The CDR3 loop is CASSLVGAPSSGNTIYF. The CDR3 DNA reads TGTGCCAGCAGCTTAGTGGGGGCCCCGAGCTCTGGAAACACCATATATTTT.